This passage covers 15 T cell receptor beta chains from one sample sequenced in a study of blood T cells in healthy people across ages. Primers used in a second PCR of about 7 to 12 cycles were a sample-barcoded 5' primer and a J-beta primer mix. TCRdb re-derived calls from the 5' RACE reads in MiXCR, one entry per CDR3 protein. The sample holds around 2 million distinct CDR3 sequences, approximately 39% seen once. Input material: blood. The origin of the receptors is a human donor in good health.

The V call is TRBV6-6, the J call TRBJ1-6; D uncertain. Deletions cut 2 bases from V and 4 bases from J, with 9 bases between. CDR3 length equals 15 residues. Germline V gene sequence: CDR1 MNHNY, CDR2 SVGAGI (reference sequence). CDR3 coding DNA: TGTGCCAGCAGTTACAGGCCCAGATATAATTCACCCCTCCACTTT. Residues: CASSYRPRYNSPLHF.

This chain joins TRBV3-1 and TRBJ2-3; a weak D match, TRBD1 (5 bases). The ends were cut back, 6 bases at V and 8 bases at J, with 15 bases in the middle. Germline V gene sequence: CDR1 LGHDT, CDR2 YNNKEL (reference sequence). The CDR3 totals 13 residues. The CDR3, as DNA: TGTGCCAGCAGACCCCAGGGTTCTGGTACGCAGTATTTT. Amino acid sequence: CASRPQGSGTQYF.

Remarks on this clonotype: This may come from a read error, since a much larger clone is one base off. The J gene is TRBJ1-1, the V gene TRBV7-8, with a tentative D call TRBD1 (5 bases). The CDR3 consists of 13 residues. Germline V gene sequence: CDR1 SGHVS, CDR2 FQNEAQ. CDR3 protein: CASSSDSNTKAFF. The CDR3 DNA sequence: TGTGCCAGCAGCTCCGACAGCAACACTAAAGCTTTCTTT.

The chain uses TRBV9 and TRBJ1-2; 7 nucleotides agree with TRBD1. Unmatched junction bases numbered 9, after V lost 3 bases and J lost 4 bases. The CDR3 sequence is 15 residues long. CDR1 is SGDLS, CDR2 YYNGEE, per germline. CDR3 in amino acids: CASSGPGGLSYGYTF. CDR3 coding DNA: TGTGCCAGCAGCGGCCCAGGGGGGCTTTCCTATGGCTACACCTTC.

CDR3 region: CASSFGLAGGPGSYEQYF. The CDR3 DNA is TGTGCCAGCAGCTTTGGACTAGCGGGGGGGCCTGGCTCCTACGAGCAGTACTTC. This chain connects TRBV7-2 to TRBJ2-7; 15 bases map to TRBD2. The CDR3 runs 18 residues. Germline CDR1 reads SGHTA; CDR2 reads FQGNSA. V lost 3 bases to trimming and J lost 0 bases; unmatched junction nucleotides: 6.

V and J are TRBV12-3 or TRBV12-4 and TRBJ1-1; D is uncertain. V shed 2 bases and J shed 4 bases, with 11 bases lying between them. The CDR3 runs 14 residues. CDR3 coding DNA: TGTGCCAGCAGTTTAACCCCTAGCGTCACTGAAGCTTTCTTT. It specifies CASSLTPSVTEAFF.

This chain connects TRBV4-2 to TRBJ2-1; 11 bases are a match to TRBD2. Germline V gene lookup returns CDR1 LGHNA and CDR2 YNFKEQ. CDR3 size: 15 residues. V shed 2 bases and J 8 bases; nucleotides not matched to a gene: 5. The CDR3 nucleotides are TGTGCCAGCAGCCAAACACTAGCGGGGGAGGATGAGCAGTTCTTC. Residues: CASSQTLAGEDEQFF.

This chain connects TRBV13 to TRBJ2-1; tentative D call: TRBD1 (6 bases). Germline V gene sequence: CDR1 PRHDT, CDR2 FYEKMQ (reference sequence). V lost 5 bases and J lost 7, with 15 bases in between. The CDR3 sequence is 14 residues long. Here the CDR3 DNA reads TGTGCCAGCAGCCTAAGGGACAAGTTAAATGAGCAGTTCTTC. Protein: CASSLRDKLNEQFF.

This sequence joins TRBV24-1 and TRBJ2-1; TRBD2 might be the D (5 bases). V was trimmed by 5 bases and J by 6 bases, leaving 10 bases between them. CDR3 length equals 13 residues. CDR1 KGHDR and CDR2 SFDVKD come from the germline V gene. In DNA form, the CDR3 reads TGTGCCACCAGTGTTCCGGGGAGCAATGAGCAGTTCTTC. It is translated as CATSVPGSNEQFF.

V gene TRBV29-1 combines with J gene TRBJ2-7, with TRBD2 matching 12 bases. Germline V gene lookup returns CDR1 SQVTM and CDR2 ANQGSEA. The length of the CDR3 is 15 residues. With V trimmed by 8 bases and J by 3 bases, 11 bases remained unmatched. CDR3 sequence (DNA): TGCAGCATCAGGCGACTAGCGGGGGCCCACTACGAGCAGTACTTC. It is translated as CSIRRLAGAHYEQYF.

The chain joins TRBV3-1 to TRBJ2-7, with D possibly being TRBD1 (6 bases). Trimming cost V 4 bases and J 2 bases, with 18 bases left between them. The V gene's germline CDR1 is LGHDT and CDR2 YNNKEL (reference sequence). This CDR3 comprises 16 residues. The CDR3 loop reads CASSLFYGTPAYEQYF. As DNA, the CDR3 is TGTGCCAGCAGCCTTTTTTATGGGACACCTGCCTACGAGCAGTACTTC.

This clonotype showed up just a few times. The rearrangement links TRBV28 to TRBJ2-7; D is ambiguous. Between the trimmed V and J ends, which lost 5 bases and 6 bases, there was a span of 8 bases. Germline V gives CDR1 MDHEN, CDR2 SYDVKM. The CDR3 spans 11 residues. CDR3 sequence reads: CASSTALEQYF. CDR3 in DNA: TGTGCCAGCAGTACCGCTCTCGAGCAGTACTTC.

This clonotype was seen a handful of times. The J gene is TRBJ1-1, the V gene TRBV11-2; D is undetermined. The CDR3 totals 13 residues. V lost 5 bases and J 1 base, leaving 8 bases between the germline ends. The V gene's germline CDR1 is SGHAT and CDR2 FQNNGV. The CDR3 here is CASSPVSNTEAFF. CDR3 DNA: TGTGCCAGCAGCCCCGTCTCGAACACTGAAGCTTTCTTT.

This sequence joins TRBV20-1 and TRBJ2-3, with 9 bases matching TRBD2. Germline V gene sequence: CDR1 DFQATT, CDR2 SNEGSKA (reference sequence). V was pared by 4 bases and J by 0 bases, with 5 bases of the junction left unmatched. The CDR3 is made up of 15 amino acids. Here the CDR3 DNA reads TGCAGTGCTAAACCCGCGGGGGGGAGCACAGATACGCAGTATTTT. Translating it yields CSAKPAGGSTDTQYF.

The chain links TRBV7-2 to TRBJ1-5; 9 nucleotides align to TRBD1. This CDR3 comprises 16 residues. With 5 bases clipped from V and 3 bases from J, the junction kept 8 bases outside the gene matches. CDR1 is SGHTA, CDR2 FQGNSA, per germline. CDR3 sequence: CASSPFGTGFNQPQHF. The CDR3 DNA is TGTGCCAGCAGCCCTTTCGGGACAGGGTTCAATCAGCCCCAGCATTTT.